Sequencing of this T cell receptor (beta chain) was carried out in a study of a mutant IDH1 vaccine in newly diagnosed glioma. This clone has a handful of counts. Its matching antigen is unknown. The sample's time point: week 35, safety follow-up. It was 300 ug of mutant IDH1 20-mer peptide that made up each vaccine dose, given with topical imiquimod. Trimming left V 6 bases short and J 0 bases short, with 14 bases between. This CDR3 spans 15 amino acids. The germline CDR1 and CDR2 sequences are LNHDA and SQIVND (reference sequence). Some clones are missing from TCRdb's copy, which holds only in-frame ones; the method was immunoSEQ multiplex PCR. The sample has tens of thousands of clones, around 80% seen once.

The source material was PBMCs, sampled from a glioma patient whose treatment included an IDH1 peptide vaccine. This receptor was obtained from a young woman with glioma. The chain recombines TRBV19 with TRBJ1-1; a weak D match, TRBD1 (6 bases). The DNA of the CDR3 is TGTGCCAGTAGAGGGGGAGCGGGGATGAACACTGAAGCTTTCTTT. This gives the protein CASRGGAGMNTEAFF.